The 19 T cell receptor beta chains below all came from one sample that was sequenced in a study of Graves' ophthalmopathy and Graves' hyperthyroidism. Amplification of TCR beta CDR3 regions used RNA transcripts. HTBI primers served in a first-round RT-PCR, which a second-round multiplex PCR followed. TCRdb re-called the multiplex PCR reads with MiXCR, one entry per CDR3 protein. This table holds 620,000 or so distinct CDR3 sequences, 20% to 25% found once. The sample was peripheral blood. The source of these receptors is a woman between 18 and 30 years old with stable Graves' hyperthyroidism. Some clones in this sample may be carry-over from other donors' samples.

This clonotype was seen many times. The chain is built from TRBV5-1 and TRBJ1-1; D is unresolved. V was pared by 0 bases and J by 6 bases, with 15 bases between. The CDR3 has 15 residues. Germline V gene sequence: CDR1 SGHRS, CDR2 YFSETQ. The CDR3 here is CASSLELGVVAEAFF. In DNA, the CDR3 is TGCGCCAGCAGCTTGGAGCTGGGAGTTGTCGCTGAAGCTTTCTTT. The complete variable domain, with remaining parts taken from reference TRBV5-1 and TRBJ1-1, reads KAGVTQTPRYLIKTRGQQVTLSCSPISGHRSVSWYQQTPGQGLQFLFEYFSETQRNKGNFPGRFSGRQFSNSRSEMNVSTLELGDSALYLCASSLELGVVAEAFFGQGTRLTVV.

This clonotype was seen ten or more times. This chain links TRBV11-2 with TRBJ2-7; a possible D gene is TRBD1 (6 bases). CDR1 and CDR2 (germline): SGHAT, FQNNGV. Trimming removed 5 bases at V and 5 bases at J, with 10 bases between. This CDR3 has 12 amino acids. For the CDR3, the DNA is TGTGCCAGCAGCCGGACAGTTCACGAGCAGTACTTC. Residues: CASSRTVHEQYF.

This clonotype was seen at least ten times. This chain connects TRBV30 to TRBJ1-1; no firm D call. The germline V gene has CDR1 GTSNPN and CDR2 SVGIG (reference sequence). The V gene lost 4 bases and the J gene lost 1 base, with 10 bases spanning the gap. The CDR3 has 13 residues. The CDR3 region has the DNA TGTGCCTGGATAGGGATAGGGAACACTGAAGCTTTCTTT. This sequence encodes CAWIGIGNTEAFF.

This clonotype appeared many times. The chain is built from TRBV6-2 or TRBV6-3 and TRBJ2-7, with D unresolved. Germline V gives CDR1 MNHEY, CDR2 SVGEGT. The CDR3 totals 11 residues. Trimming shortened V by 7 bases and J by 3 bases, and 7 bases separated the two germline ends. CDR3 DNA: TGTGCCAGCAAGAGATACTACGAGCAGTACTTC. Its translation is CASKRYYEQYF.

This clonotype turned up a few times. The chain uses TRBV6-1 and TRBJ2-2; D unresolved. Trimming removed 5 bases at V and 3 bases at J, with 13 bases between. Germline V gene sequence: CDR1 MNHNS, CDR2 SASEGT. CDR3 size: 15 residues. CDR3 sequence reads: CASSSRYKYTGELFF. In DNA, the CDR3 is TGTGCCAGCAGTAGTCGTTACAAATACACCGGGGAGCTGTTTTTT.

In its sample, this clonotype was seen many times. The chain carries TRBV6-1 and TRBJ1-3; D perhaps matches TRBD1 (6 bases). This CDR3 has 13 residues. V was cut by 9 bases and J by 1 base, with 10 bases left in between. CDR1 and CDR2 from the germline V gene are MNHNS and SASEGT. The CDR3 DNA is TGTGCCAGTCCGGACAGATCTGGAAACACCATATATTTT. Residues: CASPDRSGNTIYF.

The CDR3 DNA sequence: TGTGCCAGCAGCCCGGGACAGCCGGCCACTGAAGCTTTCTTT. Translated: CASSPGQPATEAFF. The rearrangement joins TRBV7-8 to TRBJ1-1, with 7 bases fitting TRBD1. Germline-derived CDR1 and CDR2 are SGHVS and FQNEAQ. The ends lost 5 bases at V and 4 bases at J; junction bases unmatched: 7. The CDR3 is 14 residues long.

The chain couples TRBV27 to TRBJ2-7, with D uncertain. Germline CDR1 MNHEY, CDR2 SMNVEV (reference sequence). V lost 0 bases, J lost 2 bases, and 8 bases lay in between. The CDR3 is made up of 14 amino acids. This CDR3 reads CASSLSIGTYEQYF. Here the CDR3 DNA reads TGTGCCAGCAGTTTATCTATAGGGACCTACGAGCAGTACTTC.

The table lists this clonotype with many counts. V gene TRBV30 combines with J gene TRBJ1-1; D call uncertain. V gave up 3 bases and J gave up 1 base, with 9 bases separating them. The CDR3 covers 13 residues. CDR1 and CDR2 from the germline V gene are GTSNPN and SVGIG (reference sequence). This CDR3 reads CAWSWVRNTEAFF. For the CDR3, the DNA is TGTGCCTGGAGCTGGGTAAGGAACACTGAAGCTTTCTTT.

This clonotype was recorded many times. V usage is TRBV6-1 and J usage is TRBJ1-5, with D unresolved. The length of the CDR3 is 14 residues. CDR1 is MNHNS and CDR2 is SASEGT in the germline V gene. V was trimmed by 3 bases and J by 7 bases, leaving 13 bases between them. The CDR3 sequence is CASSEYGAGQPQHF. DNA for the CDR3: TGTGCCAGCAGTGAGTACGGAGCGGGACAGCCCCAGCATTTT.

This clonotype has more than one count but fewer than ten. The chain recombines TRBV2 with TRBJ1-3, with D uncertain. Trimming stripped 4 bases from V and 4 bases from J, with 8 bases between. CDR1 SNHLY and CDR2 FYNNEI come from the germline V gene. This CDR3 contains 13 residues. CDR3 loop: CASSGVGGNTIYF. The CDR3 DNA sequence: TGTGCCAGCAGTGGAGTGGGAGGAAACACCATATATTTT.

In this sample, this clonotype turned up many times. This chain uses TRBV5-1 with TRBJ2-5, with D tentatively TRBD1 or TRBD2 (5 bases each). Germline V gene sequence: CDR1 SGHRS, CDR2 YFSETQ. The CDR3 covers 14 residues. Trimming stripped 0 bases from V and 4 bases from J, with 10 bases between. Written as DNA, the CDR3 is TGCGCCAGCAGCTTGGAGGGACCTTCAGAGACCCAGTACTTC. It specifies CASSLEGPSETQYF.

The V call is TRBV11-2, the J call TRBJ2-7, with D tentatively TRBD2 (7 bases). CDR3 size: 16 residues. The V end lost 0 bases, the J end lost 3 bases, and 15 bases lay between the germline ends. From germline, CDR1 is SGHAT and CDR2 FQNNGV. The CDR3 bases are TGTGCCAGCAGCTTAGAGGCCGGGGGGCCGTACTACGAGCAGTACTTC. It encodes CASSLEAGGPYYEQYF.

The chain employs TRBV5-1 and TRBJ1-2; 8 bases match TRBD1. This CDR3 region has 14 residues. V gave up 4 bases and J gave up 6 bases; unmatched junction bases: 8. Germline CDR1 SGHRS, CDR2 YFSETQ. CDR3 nucleotides: TGCGCCAGCAGCCTGGAGTCGACAGGGGATGGCTACACCTTC. It encodes CASSLESTGDGYTF.

This clonotype was detected ten times or more. The V call is TRBV12-3 or TRBV12-4, the J call TRBJ1-1; TRBD1 might be the D (6 bases). Trimming removed 5 bases at V and 3 bases at J, with 13 bases between. The CDR3 totals 14 residues. The CDR3 loop is CASSPGVVDTEAFF. The CDR3 DNA sequence: TGTGCCAGCAGTCCAGGGGTGGTTGACACTGAAGCTTTCTTT.

This clonotype was recorded at least ten times. The gene calls are TRBV7-8 and TRBJ2-7, with D possibly TRBD2 on 5 matching bases. The germline gives CDR1 SGHVS, CDR2 FQNEAQ. Trimming cost V 3 bases and J 6 bases, with 9 bases left between them. The CDR3 spans 12 residues. CDR3 sequence reads: CASSFADFEQYF. The CDR3 nucleotides are TGTGCCAGCAGCTTCGCGGACTTCGAGCAGTACTTC.

This clonotype was seen repeatedly, ten times or more. The chain combines TRBV19 with TRBJ2-5; 10 bases fit TRBD1. This CDR3 has 15 residues. V was clipped by 4 bases and J by 0 bases; unmatched bases: 2. CDR1 and CDR2 (germline): LNHDA, SQIVND (reference sequence). The DNA of the CDR3 is TGTGCCAGTAGTAGGGGACAGGGGAACCAAGAGACCCAGTACTTC. Protein sequence: CASSRGQGNQETQYF.

This clonotype appeared many times. The V gene is TRBV20-1, the J gene TRBJ2-5, with a tentative D call TRBD1 (5 bases). CDR1 DFQATT and CDR2 SNEGSKA come from the germline V gene (reference sequence). The CDR3 contains 14 residues. Trimming stripped 4 bases from V and 5 bases from J, with 17 bases between. This CDR3 reads CSAIDSSLWETQYF. In DNA, the CDR3 is TGCAGTGCTATCGACAGTTCGTTGTGGGAGACCCAGTACTTC.

A note on this clonotype: A read error is possible here, since a much larger clone lies one base away. V and J are TRBV27 and TRBJ2-2, with a possible D match to TRBD2 (6 bases). CDR3 size: 14 residues. Trimming shortened V by 5 bases and J by 4 bases, and 11 bases separated the two germline ends. Germline V CDR1 and CDR2: MNHEY, SMNVEV (reference sequence). The CDR3 nucleotides read TGTGCCAGCAGTCCGGGACTTACCACCGGGGAGCTGTTTTTT. Its protein is CASSPGLTTGELFF.